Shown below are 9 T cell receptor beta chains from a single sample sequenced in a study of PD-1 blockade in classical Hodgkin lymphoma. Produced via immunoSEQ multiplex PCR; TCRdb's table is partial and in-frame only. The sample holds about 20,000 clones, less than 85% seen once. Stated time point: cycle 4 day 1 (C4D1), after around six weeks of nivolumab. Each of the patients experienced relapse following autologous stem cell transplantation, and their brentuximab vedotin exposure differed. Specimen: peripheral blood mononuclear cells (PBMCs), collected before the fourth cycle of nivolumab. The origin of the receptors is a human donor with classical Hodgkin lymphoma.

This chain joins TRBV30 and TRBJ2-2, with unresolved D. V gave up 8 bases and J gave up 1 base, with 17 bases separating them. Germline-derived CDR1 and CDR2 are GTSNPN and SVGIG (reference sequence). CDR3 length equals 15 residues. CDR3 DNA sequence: TGTGCCCCTCCGGTAGGGAAAGTGAACACCGGGGAGCTGTTTTTT. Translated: CAPPVGKVNTGELFF.

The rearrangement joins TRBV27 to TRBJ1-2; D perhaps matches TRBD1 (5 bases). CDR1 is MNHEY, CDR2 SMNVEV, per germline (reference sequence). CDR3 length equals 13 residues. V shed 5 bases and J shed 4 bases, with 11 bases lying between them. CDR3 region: CASSLRGGYGYTF. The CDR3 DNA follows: TGTGCCAGCAGTCTTCGGGGGGGCTATGGCTACACCTTC.

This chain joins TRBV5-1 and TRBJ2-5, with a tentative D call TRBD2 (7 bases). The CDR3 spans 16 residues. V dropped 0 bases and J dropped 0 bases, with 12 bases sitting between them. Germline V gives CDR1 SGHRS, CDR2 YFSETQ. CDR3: CASSLDGGANQETQYF. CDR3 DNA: TGCGCCAGCAGCTTGGATGGGGGGGCCAACCAAGAGACCCAGTACTTC.

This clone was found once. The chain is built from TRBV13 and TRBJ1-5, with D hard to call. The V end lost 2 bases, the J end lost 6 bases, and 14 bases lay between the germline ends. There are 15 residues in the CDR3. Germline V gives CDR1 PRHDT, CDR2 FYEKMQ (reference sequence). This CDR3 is CASSLRGSAGQPQHF. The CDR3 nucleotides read TGTGCCAGCAGCTTACGAGGGTCGGCAGGTCAGCCCCAGCATTTT.

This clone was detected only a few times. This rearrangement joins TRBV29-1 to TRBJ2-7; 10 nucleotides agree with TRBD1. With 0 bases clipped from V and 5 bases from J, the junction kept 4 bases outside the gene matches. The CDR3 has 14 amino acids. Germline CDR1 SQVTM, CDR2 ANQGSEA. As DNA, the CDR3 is TGCAGCGTTGAAGAGAAGGGACAGGGGAACGAGCAGTACTTC. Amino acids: CSVEEKGQGNEQYF.

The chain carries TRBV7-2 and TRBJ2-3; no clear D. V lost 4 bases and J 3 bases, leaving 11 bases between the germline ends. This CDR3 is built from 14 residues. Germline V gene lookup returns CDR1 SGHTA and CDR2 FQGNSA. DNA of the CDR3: TGTGCCAGCAGCTCCTTGGGCGTTACAGATACGCAGTATTTT. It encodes CASSSLGVTDTQYF.

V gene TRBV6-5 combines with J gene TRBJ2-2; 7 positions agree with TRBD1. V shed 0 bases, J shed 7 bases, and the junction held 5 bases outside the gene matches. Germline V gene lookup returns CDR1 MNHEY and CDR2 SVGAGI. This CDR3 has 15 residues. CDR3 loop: CASSYSTRGNGELFF. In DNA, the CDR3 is TGTGCCAGCAGTTACTCGACCAGGGGGAACGGGGAGCTGTTTTTT.

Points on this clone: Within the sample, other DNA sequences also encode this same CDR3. The CDR3 reads CASSLGQSSTDTQYF. The CDR3 DNA reads TGTGCCAGCAGCTTAGGACAGTCTAGCACAGATACGCAGTATTTT. This sequence joins TRBV7-9 and TRBJ2-3; possible D gene TRBD1, 5 bases. The germline CDR1 and CDR2 sequences are SEHNR and FQNEAQ (reference sequence). The V end lost 1 base, the J end lost 0 bases, and 8 bases lay between the germline ends. The CDR3 has 15 amino acids.

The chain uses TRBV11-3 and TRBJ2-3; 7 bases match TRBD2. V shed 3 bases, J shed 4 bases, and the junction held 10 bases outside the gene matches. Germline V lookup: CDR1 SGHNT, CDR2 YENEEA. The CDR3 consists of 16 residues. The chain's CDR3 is CASSFILGEGSDTQYF. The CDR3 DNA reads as TGTGCCAGCAGCTTCATCCTCGGGGAGGGATCAGATACGCAGTATTTT.